The 28 T cell receptor beta chains given below trace back to one sample, sequenced in a study of shared clonotypes between healthy human individuals. Measured with immunoSEQ multiplex PCR; TCRdb has only the in-frame clones, and not every one. The sample carries over a million clones, about 96% recorded once. The sequenced material came from naive CD4+ T cells sorted from blood. Subset of the sample: CD45RA+ positively selected. The receptor source for this set is a man younger than 40 in good health.

In this sample, this clone turned up once. Additional DNA sequences in this sample encode the identical CDR3. This chain links TRBV18 with TRBJ2-2; 9 bases agree with TRBD1. The germline CDR1 and CDR2 sequences are KGHSH and LQKENI. The length of the CDR3 is 16 residues. V trimming: 0 bases; J trimming: 5 bases; junction bases outside the gene matches: 4. The CDR3 DNA follows: TGTGCCAGCTCACCACCCGGGACAGGGTATACCGGGGAGCTGTTTTTT. Protein product: CASSPPGTGYTGELFF.

The chain recombines TRBV30 with TRBJ2-7, with D possibly TRBD2 on 5 matching bases. V was trimmed by 0 bases and J by 1 base, leaving 13 bases between them. From germline, CDR1 is GTSNPN and CDR2 SVGIG (reference sequence). The CDR3 is made up of 15 amino acids. In DNA, the CDR3 is TGTGCCTGGAGTGTACACAGAGCGGAATCCTACGAGCAGTACTTC. Its protein product is CAWSVHRAESYEQYF.

The V call is TRBV5-1, the J call TRBJ2-7; TRBD2 matches 10 bases. The CDR3 runs to 16 residues. CDR1 SGHRS and CDR2 YFSETQ come from the germline V gene. After removal of 0 bases from V and 7 bases from J, the junction contained 10 bases not matched to a gene. CDR3 DNA: TGCGCCAGCAGCTTGGGGCTAGCGGGGGCGTTTGGAGAGCAGTACTTC. Translated, it gives CASSLGLAGAFGEQYF.

This chain links TRBV5-6 with TRBJ2-7; maybe TRBD1 (5 bases). Germline values: CDR1 SGHDT, CDR2 YYEEEE. The V and J ends lost 4 bases and 0 bases respectively, with 14 bases between them. CDR3 length: 15 amino acids. CDR3 loop: CASSPTVQSSYEQYF. The DNA of the CDR3 is TGTGCCAGCAGCCCGACAGTCCAAAGCTCCTACGAGCAGTACTTC.

The chain uses TRBV7-2 and TRBJ2-5, with a tentative D call TRBD1 (6 bases). Trimming cost V 1 base and J 2 bases, with 23 bases left between them. CDR1 is SGHTA and CDR2 is FQGNSA in the germline V gene. The CDR3 spans 19 residues. DNA for the CDR3: TGTGCCAGCAGCTTAGATGGGGGATGGTTTAGGCAGGGGCAAGAGACCCAGTACTTC. Translation gives CASSLDGGWFRQGQETQYF.

This clone was detected once. The rearrangement joins TRBV5-6 to TRBJ1-2; D remains ambiguous. The germline V and J ends were trimmed by 7 bases and 7 bases, with 26 bases remaining between them. This CDR3 has 16 amino acids. Germline-derived CDR1 and CDR2 are SGHDT and YYEEEE. In nucleotides, the CDR3 is TGTGCCAGCGATTCCCCTGCAGGCGGAAGATTTGGTGGCTACACCTTC. Translating it yields CASDSPAGGRFGGYTF.

V usage is TRBV30 and J usage is TRBJ2-2, with D possibly TRBD1 on 6 matching bases. Trimming removed 2 bases at V and 5 bases at J, with 12 bases between. CDR1 and CDR2 (germline): GTSNPN, SVGIG (reference sequence). The CDR3 has 14 amino acids. The CDR3 region has the DNA TGTGCCTGGAGTCTTACAGGGTTGACCGGGGAGCTGTTTTTT. Translation: CAWSLTGLTGELFF. Together with reference TRBV30 and TRBJ2-2, the CDR3 gives the full variable domain: SQTIHQWPATLVQPVGSPLSLECTVEGTSNPNLYWYRQAAGRGLQLLFYSVGIGQISSEVPQNLSASRPQDRQFILSSKKLLLSDSGFYLCAWSLTGLTGELFFGEGSRLTVL.

The V call is TRBV27, the J call TRBJ2-7; 9 positions agree with TRBD1. V lost 6 bases and J lost 1; bases outside the gene matches: 16. Germline V gives CDR1 MNHEY, CDR2 SMNVEV (reference sequence). This CDR3 is built from 18 residues. CDR3 region: CASSKFGTGYSGSYEQYF. The DNA of the CDR3 is TGTGCCAGCAGCAAATTCGGGACAGGGTATTCCGGATCCTACGAGCAGTACTTC.

The gene calls are TRBV5-6 and TRBJ2-5; weak D call: TRBD1 (6 bases). Trimming stripped 1 base from V and 2 bases from J, with 6 bases between. CDR1 and CDR2 (germline): SGHDT, YYEEEE. The CDR3 is 13 amino acids. The CDR3 reads CASSLQGQETQYF. The CDR3 DNA reads as TGTGCCAGCAGCTTGCAGGGGCAAGAGACCCAGTACTTC.

V gene TRBV18 combines with J gene TRBJ2-5; 12 nucleotides align to TRBD2. Trimming removed 1 base from V and 1 base from J; junction bases left unmatched: 1. This CDR3 has 16 amino acids. Germline CDR1 is KGHSH and CDR2 is LQKENI. The CDR3, as DNA: TGTGCCAGCTCACCACGGACTAGCGGGGTCCAAGAGACCCAGTACTTC. Residues: CASSPRTSGVQETQYF.

This clone was recorded once. The chain employs TRBV18 and TRBJ1-3, with 10 bases lining up with TRBD1. The CDR3 is 18 amino acids. V lost 7 bases and J lost 2; bases outside the gene matches: 14. The germline gives CDR1 KGHSH, CDR2 LQKENI. The CDR3 DNA sequence: TGTGCCAGCTTCCCCCTGACAGGGGGCTTTGTTGCTGGAAACACCATATATTTT. Residues: CASFPLTGGFVAGNTIYF.

J is TRBJ2-2 and V is TRBV6-5; possible D gene TRBD1, 5 bases. The V gene lost 2 bases and the J gene lost 6 bases, with 13 bases spanning the gap. CDR1 is MNHEY, CDR2 SVGAGI, per germline. The CDR3 length is 15 residues. The CDR3 loop reads CASSYVQGIAGELFF. The DNA of the CDR3 is TGTGCCAGCAGTTACGTCCAGGGTATAGCCGGGGAGCTGTTTTTT.

The chain uses TRBV7-3 and TRBJ2-2, with 10 nucleotides matching TRBD1. Looked up from germline, CDR1 is SGHTA and CDR2 is FQGTGA. J gave up 5 bases and V 2 bases, and 14 bases lay outside the gene matches. This CDR3 has 19 residues. The CDR3 nucleotides are TGTGCCAGCAGCTTATACTTTGGGACAGGGGTTACTTTTACCGGGGAGCTGTTTTTT. Translation gives CASSLYFGTGVTFTGELFF.

The V gene is TRBV6-1, the J gene TRBJ1-5, with unresolved D. Germline CDR1 MNHNS, CDR2 SASEGT. V was trimmed by 4 bases and J by 0 bases, leaving 10 bases between them. The CDR3 is 15 residues long. CDR3 nucleotide sequence: TGTGCCAGCAGTGGGCTGACTTATAGCAATCAGCCCCAGCATTTT. Amino acid sequence: CASSGLTYSNQPQHF.

This chain connects TRBV4-3 to TRBJ2-7; 10 nucleotides line up with TRBD2. Germline-derived CDR1 and CDR2 are LGHNA and YSLEER. J gave up 4 bases and V 2 bases, and 5 bases lay outside the gene matches. This CDR3 comprises 15 residues. The DNA for the CDR3 is TGCGCCAGCAGCCAACAACTACTAGCGGGGTACGAGCAGTACTTC. Protein: CASSQQLLAGYEQYF.

This clone has a single count. J is TRBJ2-4 and V is TRBV28; possible D gene TRBD2, 6 bases. Germline lookup yields CDR1 MDHEN and CDR2 SYDVKM. The CDR3 is 16 amino acids. The V end was cut by 5 bases, the J end by 0 bases, with 14 bases between. The CDR3 reads CASSRDFQLAKNIQYF. DNA for the CDR3: TGTGCCAGCAGTCGGGACTTTCAGCTAGCCAAAAACATTCAGTACTTC.

This chain links TRBV4-1 with TRBJ1-2; possible D gene TRBD1, 5 bases. V lost 6 bases and J 6 bases, leaving 11 bases between the germline ends. This CDR3 is built from 12 residues. Germline loops: CDR1 MGHRA, CDR2 YSYEKL. CDR3 region: CASRETEHGYTF. DNA of the CDR3: TGCGCCAGCAGAGAGACAGAGCATGGCTACACCTTC.

A few counts support this clone. This rearrangement joins TRBV20-1 to TRBJ1-1; D might be TRBD1 (5 bases). CDR1 is DFQATT, CDR2 SNEGSKA, per germline (reference sequence). V lost 3 bases and J lost 10, with 12 bases in between. CDR3 length equals 11 residues. CDR3 nucleotides: TGCAGTGCTAGGGGGGAGGGCGTAGCTTTCTTT. Translating gives CSARGEGVAFF.

V is TRBV28 and J is TRBJ1-5; tentative D call: TRBD1 (6 bases). V was pared by 3 bases and J by 2 bases, with 11 bases between. This CDR3 region has 15 residues. Germline CDR1 MDHEN, CDR2 SYDVKM. The CDR3 region has the DNA TGTGCCAGCAGTTTGGAACCAGGGGGCAATCAGCCCCAGCATTTT. This sequence encodes CASSLEPGGNQPQHF. The whole variable domain, remainder taken from reference TRBV28 and TRBJ1-5, is DVKVTQSSRYLVKRTGEKVFLECVQDMDHENMFWYRQDPGLGLRLIYFSYDVKMKEKGDIPEGYSVSREKKERFSLILESASTNQTSMYLCASSLEPGGNQPQHFGDGTRLSIL.

The chain is built from TRBV10-1 and TRBJ2-2; D gene unclear. The CDR3 runs to 14 residues. In germline, CDR1 is WNHNN, CDR2 SYGVQD (reference sequence). V was clipped by 4 bases and J by 2 bases, with 8 bases between them. DNA for the CDR3: TGCGCCAGCAGTGCCCCTGAAAACACCGGGGAGCTGTTTTTT. This codes for CASSAPENTGELFF.

The V gene is TRBV29-1, the J gene TRBJ1-1, with TRBD1 as a possible D gene (5 bases). V dropped 2 bases and J dropped 11 bases, with 12 bases sitting between them. The CDR3 length is 11 residues. The germline V gene encodes CDR1 SQVTM and CDR2 ANQGSEA. CDR3 DNA sequence: TGCAGCGTTGAATCCGGGGGAAGGGCTTTCTTT. Amino acid sequence: CSVESGGRAFF. Together with reference TRBV29-1 and TRBJ1-1, the CDR3 gives the full variable domain: SAVISQKPSRDICQRGTSLTIQCQVDSQVTMMFWYRQQPGQSLTLIATANQGSEATYESGFVIDKFPISRPNLTFSTLTVSNMSPEDSSIYLCSVESGGRAFFGQGTRLTVV.

The table lists this clone with a count of one. The chain is built from TRBV28 and TRBJ1-5; 7 bases align to TRBD1. Germline V gene data show CDR1 as MDHEN and CDR2 as SYDVKM. The CDR3 consists of 14 residues. Losses at the gene ends were 3 bases for V and 5 bases for J; bases not matched to a gene: 4. The CDR3 here is CASSFRGADQPQHF. Written as DNA, the CDR3 is TGTGCCAGCAGTTTCAGGGGGGCGGATCAGCCCCAGCATTTT.

This chain connects TRBV11-2 to TRBJ2-5, with D perhaps matching TRBD2 (7 bases). V gave up 5 bases and J gave up 5 bases, with 18 bases separating them. CDR1 SGHAT and CDR2 FQNNGV come from the germline V gene. The CDR3 extends over 15 amino acids. The CDR3 bases are TGTGCCAGCAGCCCAGAGGGGGGGACTCGTGAGACCCAGTACTTC. Encoded protein: CASSPEGGTRETQYF.

This clone was seen once. The chain employs TRBV19 and TRBJ1-5, with a possible D match to TRBD1 (5 bases). Germline assignment: CDR1 LNHDA and CDR2 SQIVND (reference sequence). V lost 9 bases and J lost 0, with 18 bases in between. CDR3 length: 16 residues. Written as DNA, the CDR3 is TGTGCCAGCTCTCCCACAGGCCACTATAGCAATCAGCCCCAGCATTTT. Residues: CASSPTGHYSNQPQHF.

The genes are TRBV4-2 and TRBJ1-2, with TRBD1 matching 9 bases. CDR1 is LGHNA and CDR2 is YNFKEQ in the germline V gene. J was trimmed by 0 bases and V by 0 bases; bases with no gene match: 20. The CDR3 runs 22 residues. CDR3 loop: CASSQDYARKRTGEIANYGYTF. CDR3 bases: TGTGCCAGCAGCCAAGACTACGCTAGAAAAAGGACAGGGGAGATAGCTAACTATGGCTACACCTTC.

CDR3 loop: CASSSSPGGTAKANEQFF. The CDR3 DNA is TGTGCCAGCAGTTCTTCTCCCGGGGGGACAGCCAAGGCCAATGAGCAGTTCTTC. This rearrangement joins TRBV28 to TRBJ2-1; D may correspond to TRBD1 or TRBD2 (7 bases each). Germline CDR1 MDHEN, CDR2 SYDVKM. This CDR3 has 18 residues. The germline V and J ends were trimmed by 4 bases and 6 bases, with 25 bases remaining between them.

In regard to this clone: At one end, the junction sequence differs from germline, possibly due to a read error. The CDR3 sequence is CASSIWTGTNEKLFF. CDR3 DNA sequence: TGTGCCAGCAGTATATGGACAGGGACTAATGAAAAACTGTTTTTT. The chain couples TRBV28 to TRBJ1-4; 8 bases agree with TRBD1. The CDR3 has 15 residues. Germline V gene sequence: CDR1 MDHEN, CDR2 SYDVKM.

This clone was seen only once. The genes are TRBV7-2 and TRBJ2-7; the D call may be TRBD1 or TRBD2 (6 bases each). This CDR3 spans 16 amino acids. From germline, CDR1 is SGHTA and CDR2 FQGNSA. V lost 4 bases to trimming and J lost 6 bases, with 22 bases between them. CDR3 sequence reads: CASSSGGVGRGGEQYF. The CDR3 DNA reads TGTGCCAGCAGCTCCGGGGGCGTCGGCAGGGGAGGCGAGCAGTACTTC. The variable domain in full, with the rest retrieved from reference TRBV7-2 and TRBJ2-7, is GAGVSQSPSNKVTEKGKDVELRCDPISGHTALYWYRQSLGQGLEFLIYFQGNSAPDKSGLPSDRFSAERTGGSVSTLTIQRTQQEDSAVYLCASSSGGVGRGGEQYFGPGTRLTVT.